The rows below give T cell receptor beta chains drawn from one sample of a study of T cells in Graves' hyperthyroidism and ophthalmopathy. One entry per CDR3 protein results from TCRdb running MiXCR on the multiplex PCR reads. The sample includes approximately 530,000 distinct CDR3 sequences, about a sixth of them seen just once. The sample taken for sequencing was blood. The receptors come from a woman aged 18 to 35 with Graves' hyperthyroidism. The CDR3 runs from the conserved cysteine through the conserved F or W. A D gene is named only where the DNA matches it firmly. Not all rows give a size; the values are once, few, many and, for expanded clones, a class.

d_gene | abundance | j_gene | v_gene | CDR3nt | CDR3aa
. | many | TRBJ2-3 | TRBV12-3/TRBV12-4 | TGTGCCAGCAGTTTAGATAGGGGAGCAGATACGCAGTATTTT | CASSLDRGADTQYF
. | many | TRBJ1-5 | TRBV12-3/TRBV12-4 | TGTGCCAGCGGGGACACAGGGAGCAATCAGCCCCAGCATTTT | CASGDTGSNQPQHF
TRBD1 | many | TRBJ1-5 | TRBV12-3/TRBV12-4 | TGTGCCAGCAGTCCTGGACAGGGAAGTCAGCCCCAGCATTTT | CASSPGQGSQPQHF
. | . | TRBJ2-3 | TRBV6-5 | TGTGCCAGCAGTTACCGGGGTACCAACACAGATACGCAGTATTTT | CASSYRGTNTDTQYF
. | . | TRBJ2-1 | TRBV20-1 | TGCAGTGCTAGCCGGGCCCCCAATGAGCAGTTCTTC | CSASRAPNEQFF
TRBD2 | . | TRBJ2-7 | TRBV19 | TGTGCCAGTAGTAGGGGACTAGCGAGCTCCTACGAGCAGTACTTC | CASSRGLASSYEQYF
. | . | TRBJ1-2 | TRBV7-2 | TGTGCCAGCAGCTTAGTCTCTGACTATGGCTACACCTTC | CASSLVSDYGYTF
. | . | TRBJ2-3 | TRBV24-1 | TGTGCCACCAGTGACCGGGCCGGGAGAGATACGCAGTATTTT | CATSDRAGRDTQYF
. | . | TRBJ2-7 | TRBV3-1 | TGTGCCAGCAGCCCAAAGCCGGGCCCATCCTACGAGCAGTACTTC | CASSPKPGPSYEQYF
TRBD1 | . | TRBJ1-2 | TRBV6-1 | TGTGCCAGCAGTGAAACAGGGGGCTTTGGCTACACCTTC | CASSETGGFGYTF
. | . | TRBJ2-5 | TRBV5-1 | TGCGCCAGCAGCTTGGGGCCCCGAGGAGACCAGTACTTC | CASSLGPRGDQYF